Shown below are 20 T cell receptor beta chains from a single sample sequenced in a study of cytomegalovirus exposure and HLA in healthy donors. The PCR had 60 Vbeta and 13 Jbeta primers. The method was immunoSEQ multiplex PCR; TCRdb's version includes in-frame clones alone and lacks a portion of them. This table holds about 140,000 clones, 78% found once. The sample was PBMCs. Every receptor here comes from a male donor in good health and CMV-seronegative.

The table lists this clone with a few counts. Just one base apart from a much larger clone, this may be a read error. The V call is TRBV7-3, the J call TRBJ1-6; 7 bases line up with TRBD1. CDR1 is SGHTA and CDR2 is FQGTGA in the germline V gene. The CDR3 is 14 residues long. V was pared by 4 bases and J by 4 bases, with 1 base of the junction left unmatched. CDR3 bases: TGTGCCAGCAGCTCGGGACAGTATAATTCACCCCTCCACTTT. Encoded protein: CASSSGQYNSPLHF.

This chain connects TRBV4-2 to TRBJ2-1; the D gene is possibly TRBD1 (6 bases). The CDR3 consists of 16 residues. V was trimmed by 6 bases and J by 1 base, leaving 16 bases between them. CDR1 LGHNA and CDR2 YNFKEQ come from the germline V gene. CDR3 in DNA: TGTGCCAGCAGTAAGTCTGGGGGCACTTCCTACAATGAGCAGTTCTTC. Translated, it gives CASSKSGGTSYNEQFF.

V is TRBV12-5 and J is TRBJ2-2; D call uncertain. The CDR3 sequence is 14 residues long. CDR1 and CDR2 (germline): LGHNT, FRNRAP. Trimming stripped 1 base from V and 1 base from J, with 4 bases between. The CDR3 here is CASGLGQNTGELFF. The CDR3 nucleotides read TGTGCTAGTGGTTTGGGACAGAACACCGGGGAGCTGTTTTTT.

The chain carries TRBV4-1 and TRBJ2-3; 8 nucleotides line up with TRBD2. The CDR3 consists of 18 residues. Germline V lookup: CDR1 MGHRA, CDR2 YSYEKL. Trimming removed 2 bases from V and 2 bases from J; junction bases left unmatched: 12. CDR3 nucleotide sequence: TGCGCCAGCAGCCAACCGGTTGGAGCGGGAGCTATCACAGATACGCAGTATTTT. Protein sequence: CASSQPVGAGAITDTQYF.

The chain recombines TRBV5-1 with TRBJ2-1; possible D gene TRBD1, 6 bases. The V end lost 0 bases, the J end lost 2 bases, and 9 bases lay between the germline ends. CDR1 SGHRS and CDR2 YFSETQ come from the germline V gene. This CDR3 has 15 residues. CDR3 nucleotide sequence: TGCGCCAGCAGCTTGGAACAGGGACCCTACAATGAGCAGTTCTTC. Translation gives CASSLEQGPYNEQFF.

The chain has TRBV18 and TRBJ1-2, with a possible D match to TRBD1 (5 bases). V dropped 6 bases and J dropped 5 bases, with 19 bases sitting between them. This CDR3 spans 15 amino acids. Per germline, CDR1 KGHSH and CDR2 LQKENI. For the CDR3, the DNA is TGTGCCAGCTCCCAGTCAGGGCAGATTGTTTATGGCTACACCTTC. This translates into CASSQSGQIVYGYTF.

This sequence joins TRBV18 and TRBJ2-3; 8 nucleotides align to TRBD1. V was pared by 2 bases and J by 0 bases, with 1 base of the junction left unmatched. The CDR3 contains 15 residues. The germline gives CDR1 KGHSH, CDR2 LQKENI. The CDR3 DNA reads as TGTGCCAGCTCACCAACAGGGGGAAGCACAGATACGCAGTATTTT. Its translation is CASSPTGGSTDTQYF.

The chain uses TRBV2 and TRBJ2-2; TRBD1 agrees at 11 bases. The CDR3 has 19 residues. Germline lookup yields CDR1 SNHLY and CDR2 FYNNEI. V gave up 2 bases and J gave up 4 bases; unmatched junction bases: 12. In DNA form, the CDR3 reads TGTGCCAGCAGTGAACGGACAGGGGGCGGGACCTTGAGCACCGGGGAGCTGTTTTTT. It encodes CASSERTGGGTLSTGELFF.

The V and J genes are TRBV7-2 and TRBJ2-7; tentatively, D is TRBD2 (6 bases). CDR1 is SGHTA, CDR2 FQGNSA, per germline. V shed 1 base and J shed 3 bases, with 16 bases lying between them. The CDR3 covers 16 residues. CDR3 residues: CASSLDLGRRIYEQYF. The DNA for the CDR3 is TGTGCCAGCAGCTTAGACCTAGGGAGGCGAATCTACGAGCAGTACTTC.

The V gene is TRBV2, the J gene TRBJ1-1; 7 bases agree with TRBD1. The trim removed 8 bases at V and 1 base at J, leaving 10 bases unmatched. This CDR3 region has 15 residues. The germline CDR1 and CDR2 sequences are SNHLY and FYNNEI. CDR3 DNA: TGTGCCAGCCAAGTAAAAAGGGACAGGAACACTGAAGCTTTCTTT. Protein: CASQVKRDRNTEAFF.

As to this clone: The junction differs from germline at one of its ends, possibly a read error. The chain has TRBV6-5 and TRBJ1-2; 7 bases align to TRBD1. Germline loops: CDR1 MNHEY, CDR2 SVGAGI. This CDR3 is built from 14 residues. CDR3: CASQSPGGNYGYPF. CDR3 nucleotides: TGTGCCAGCCAATCTCCAGGGGGGAACTATGGCTACCCCTTC.

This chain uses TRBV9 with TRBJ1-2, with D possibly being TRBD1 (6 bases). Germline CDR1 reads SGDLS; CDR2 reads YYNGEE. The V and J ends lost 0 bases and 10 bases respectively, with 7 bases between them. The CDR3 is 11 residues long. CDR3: CASSVAGDYTF. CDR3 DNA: TGTGCCAGCAGCGTAGCAGGGGACTACACCTTC.

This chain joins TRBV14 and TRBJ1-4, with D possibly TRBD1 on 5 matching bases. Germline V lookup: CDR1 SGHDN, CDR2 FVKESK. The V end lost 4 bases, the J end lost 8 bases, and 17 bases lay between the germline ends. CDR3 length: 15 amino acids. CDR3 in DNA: TGTGCCAGCAGCCCGACGGGGGGTTTCGGCGAAAAACTGTTTTTT. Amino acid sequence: CASSPTGGFGEKLFF.

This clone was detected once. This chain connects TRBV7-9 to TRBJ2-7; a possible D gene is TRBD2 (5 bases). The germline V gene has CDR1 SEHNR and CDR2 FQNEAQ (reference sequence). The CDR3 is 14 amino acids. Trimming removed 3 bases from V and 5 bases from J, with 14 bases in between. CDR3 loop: CASSLVDYTDEQYF. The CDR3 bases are TGTGCCAGCAGCTTGGTCGACTACACAGACGAGCAGTACTTC.

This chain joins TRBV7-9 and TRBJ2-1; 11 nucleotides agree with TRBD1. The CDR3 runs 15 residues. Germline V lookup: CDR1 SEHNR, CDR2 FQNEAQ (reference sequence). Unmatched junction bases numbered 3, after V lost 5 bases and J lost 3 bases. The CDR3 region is CASSRGQGVYNEQFF. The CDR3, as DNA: TGTGCCAGCAGCCGGGGACAGGGGGTCTACAATGAGCAGTTCTTC.

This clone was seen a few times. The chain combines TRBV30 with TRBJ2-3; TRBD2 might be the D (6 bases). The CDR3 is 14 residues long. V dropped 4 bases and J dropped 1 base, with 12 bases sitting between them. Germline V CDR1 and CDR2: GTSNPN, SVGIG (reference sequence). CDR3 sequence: CAWNLAVGTDTQYF. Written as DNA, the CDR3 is TGTGCCTGGAATTTAGCGGTAGGCACAGATACGCAGTATTTT.

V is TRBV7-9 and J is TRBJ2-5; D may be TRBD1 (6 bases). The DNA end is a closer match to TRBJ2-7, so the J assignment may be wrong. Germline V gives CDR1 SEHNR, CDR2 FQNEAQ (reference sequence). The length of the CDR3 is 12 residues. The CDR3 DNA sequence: TGTGCCAGCTGGGACACTTACTACGAGCAGTACTTC. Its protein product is CASWDTYYEQYF.

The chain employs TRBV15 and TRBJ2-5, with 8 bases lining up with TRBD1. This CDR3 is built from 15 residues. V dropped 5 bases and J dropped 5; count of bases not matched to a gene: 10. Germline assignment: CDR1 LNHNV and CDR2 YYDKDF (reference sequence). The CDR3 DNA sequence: TGTGCCACCAGCCCGCGGGCCAGGGACAGGGAGACCCAGTACTTC. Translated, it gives CATSPRARDRETQYF.

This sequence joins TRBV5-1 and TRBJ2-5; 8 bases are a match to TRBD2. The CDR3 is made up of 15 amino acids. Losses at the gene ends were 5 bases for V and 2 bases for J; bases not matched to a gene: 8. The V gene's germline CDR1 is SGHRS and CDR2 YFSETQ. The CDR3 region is CASRRAGGLQETQYF. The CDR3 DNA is TGCGCCAGCAGACGCGCGGGGGGACTACAAGAGACCCAGTACTTC.

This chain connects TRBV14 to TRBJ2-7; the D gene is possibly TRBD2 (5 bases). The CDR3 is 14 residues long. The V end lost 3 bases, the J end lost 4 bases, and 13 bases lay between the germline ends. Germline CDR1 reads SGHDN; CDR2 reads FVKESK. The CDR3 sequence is CASSQADGLYEQYF. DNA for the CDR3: TGTGCCAGCAGCCAGGCGGACGGACTTTACGAGCAGTACTTC.